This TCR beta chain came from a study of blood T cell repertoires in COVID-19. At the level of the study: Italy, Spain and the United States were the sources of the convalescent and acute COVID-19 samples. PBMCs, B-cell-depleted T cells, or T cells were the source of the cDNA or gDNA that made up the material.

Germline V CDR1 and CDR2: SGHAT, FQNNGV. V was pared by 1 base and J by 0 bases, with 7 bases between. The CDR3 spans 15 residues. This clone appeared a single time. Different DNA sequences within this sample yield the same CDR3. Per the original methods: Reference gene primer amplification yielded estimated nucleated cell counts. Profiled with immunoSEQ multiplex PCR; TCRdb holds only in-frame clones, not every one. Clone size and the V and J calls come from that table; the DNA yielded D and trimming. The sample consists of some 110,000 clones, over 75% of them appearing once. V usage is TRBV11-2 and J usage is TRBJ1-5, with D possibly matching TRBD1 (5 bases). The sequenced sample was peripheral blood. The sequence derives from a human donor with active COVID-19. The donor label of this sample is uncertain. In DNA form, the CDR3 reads TGTGCCAGCAGCTTAGCCGGGGGTAGCAATCAGCCCCAGCATTTT. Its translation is CASSLAGGSNQPQHF.